This T cell receptor (beta chain) was obtained from a study of molecular identifiers for immune sequencing clone quantification (dated by TCRdb to about 2018). At the level of the whole study: For a replicate experiment, RNA from roughly 20,000 or 100,000 naive CD8 T cells was divided into five aliquots, and four of the five aliquots were sequenced. This methods study benchmarked molecular-identifier clustering-based TCR repertoire sequencing (MIDCIRS) and TCR RNA copy counting, using CD8 T cells to do so.

This clonotype has at least ten counts. No cognate antigen has been identified for it. Base qualities are not recorded, but no much larger clone differs from it by a single base. For this chain, trimming is 2 bases at the V end and 5 bases at the J end, and the number of junction bases without a gene match is 4. From the cysteine through the phenylalanine, the CDR3 covers 14 amino acids. Of all the DNA, just the CDR3 is kept, 42 bases in frame from base 1. Via the germline V gene, CDR1 is SGHRS and CDR2 YFSETQ. Libraries were constructed by PCR. Instrument on record: Illumina HiSeq 4000. Preparation of bulk TCR libraries followed a previously described approach, with the TCR primers listed in Table S5. Purification of total RNA was performed with the Qiagen AllPrep DNA/RNA kit. Before any analysis, reads coming from multiple sequencing runs of the same library were combined into one pool. Under the source paper's analysis protocol: Reads were retained only if the reads had an exact TCR constant sequence, and the retained reads were trimmed to 150 nt and grouped according to their 12-nt molecular barcodes. Reads in each barcode group were sub-clustered using a 15% Levenshtein threshold, and a quality-weighted consensus sequence was built for each RNA molecule. Non-functional sequences were filtered out, along with any lower-count sequence sitting one edit away from another sequence. On the basis of fitting two negative binomial distributions, barcode sub-clusters with fewer than 20% of the maximum read count were discarded. TCRdb's own reprocessing of the public reads used fastp at Q25 and MiXCR and kept productive beta chains. Entries that share a CDR3 protein sequence are merged under the most common genes and DNA. The V and J calls, along with clone size, are taken from TCRdb and not from the paper's own processing. The sample table holds roughly 320,000 distinct CDR3 sequences, of which over 20% were seen once. Approximately 0.8% of the sample is taken by the ten largest.

Libraries of naive CD8 T cells were built from approximately 22,000 to 940,000 sorted cells, with 10%, 30% or 50% of the purified RNA used. On a BD FACSAria II, naive CD8 T cells were FACS-sorted as CD8+CD4-CCR7+CD45RA+ and collected into RLT Plus buffer. To test detection sensitivity, Jurkat RNA equal to under 13 TCR copies was added to samples of about 17,000-1,100,000 naive CD8 T cells. Enrichment of CD8 T cells was done with RosetteSep CD8+ T Cell Enrichment Cocktail plus Ficoll-Paque, and ACK red cell lysis came afterward. General study outcomes and caveats: Modeling estimated 2.5 to 3.5 recovered TCR RNA copies per cell, compared with approximately 9.5 by digital PCR, which implies roughly 30% capture efficiency. Identical TCR molecules sharing a barcode could cause highly expanded clone sizes to be underestimated. In CMV-specific effector cells, clones with more than 20 RNA copies accounted for over 98% of molecules, whereas in naive cells such clones accounted for under 1%. Spiked-in Jurkat TCR RNA equal to a single cell's worth was reported to be detectable even within one million naive CD8 T cells. Without barcode sub-clustering, chimeric consensus sequences inflated TCR diversity; chimeras reached as high as 47%. The naive libraries included spiked-in Jurkat TCR RNA (fewer than eleven copies' worth), and this RNA is not part of the donor repertoire.

The clonotype comes from a human donor in good health. Some libraries in this study had Jurkat cell RNA spiked in. In this chain, TRBV5-1 is recombined with TRBJ2-5, with 9 middle bases fitting TRBD2. The sequenced sample was naive CD8+ T cells from blood, with Jurkat cell RNA spiked in. The meaning of the sample's cell subset or site label: FACS-sorted CD8+CD4-CCR7+CD45RA+ naive T cells. At the DNA level, the sequence is TGCGCCAGCAGCTTTAGCGGGAGTGGGGAGACCCAGTACTTC. Its product reads: CASSFSGSGETQYF.